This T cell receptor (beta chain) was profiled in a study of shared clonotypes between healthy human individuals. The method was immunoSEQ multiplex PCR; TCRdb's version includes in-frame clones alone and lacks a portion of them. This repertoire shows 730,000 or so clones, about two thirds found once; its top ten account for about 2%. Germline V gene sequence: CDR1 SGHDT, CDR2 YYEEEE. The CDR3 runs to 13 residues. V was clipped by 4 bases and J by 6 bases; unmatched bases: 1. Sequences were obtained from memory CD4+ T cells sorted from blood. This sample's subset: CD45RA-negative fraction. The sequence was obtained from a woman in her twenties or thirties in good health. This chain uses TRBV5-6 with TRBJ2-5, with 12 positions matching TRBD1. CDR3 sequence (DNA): TGTGCCAGCAGCCGGGACAGGGGGCAGACCCAGTACTTC. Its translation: CASSRDRGQTQYF.